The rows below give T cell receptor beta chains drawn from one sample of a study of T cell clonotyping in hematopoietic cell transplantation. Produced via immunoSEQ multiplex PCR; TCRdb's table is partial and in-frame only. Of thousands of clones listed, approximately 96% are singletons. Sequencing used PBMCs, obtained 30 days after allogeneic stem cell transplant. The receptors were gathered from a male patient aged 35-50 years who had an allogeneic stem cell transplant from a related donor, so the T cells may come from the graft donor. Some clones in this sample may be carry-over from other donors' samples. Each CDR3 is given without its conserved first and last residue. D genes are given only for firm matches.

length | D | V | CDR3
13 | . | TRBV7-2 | ASSFRGGGTGELF
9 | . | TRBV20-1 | SCSDNTEAF
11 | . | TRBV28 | ASSPTGFYGYT
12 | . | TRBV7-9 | ASSLSRLNTEAF
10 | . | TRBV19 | ASSDTGTEAF
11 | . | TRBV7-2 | ASSLEAGREAF
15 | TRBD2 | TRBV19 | ASSTPSLAGGTDTQY
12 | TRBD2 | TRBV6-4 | ATNGGSSYNEQF
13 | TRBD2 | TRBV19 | ASSRLAFSYNEQF
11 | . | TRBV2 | ALQGKNTGELF
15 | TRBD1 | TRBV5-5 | ASSSWTGALSGYGYT
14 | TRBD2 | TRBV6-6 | ASSTLAGGNTGELF
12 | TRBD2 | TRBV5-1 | ASSLVLADYEQY
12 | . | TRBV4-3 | ASSQDRVVYGYT
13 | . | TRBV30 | AWSVSLHRGDGYT
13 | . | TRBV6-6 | ASSYRPLGSGELF
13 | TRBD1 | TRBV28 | ASSSFSRGTSPLH
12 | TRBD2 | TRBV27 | ASSLLGLAGEQY
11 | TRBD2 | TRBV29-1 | SVGLAGSYEQF
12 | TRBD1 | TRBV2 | ASSGPGTGKGYT
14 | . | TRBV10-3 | AISDQGRKGNTEAF
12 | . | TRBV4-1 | ASSHFRGSDEQF
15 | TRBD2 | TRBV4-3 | ASSPHFLAGGFDEQF
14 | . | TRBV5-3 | ARSGGGQRSGNTIY
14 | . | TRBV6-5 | ASSYRLGETLYEQY
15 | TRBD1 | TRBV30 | AWSVSWQGASNQPQH
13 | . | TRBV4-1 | ASSQDILRNTEAF
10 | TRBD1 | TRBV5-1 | ASSRDRSWQF
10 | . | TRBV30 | AWSRGNYGYT
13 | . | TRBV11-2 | ASSLSWGITDTQY
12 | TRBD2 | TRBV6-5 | ASRGLAVGDTQY
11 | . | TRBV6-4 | ASSPTGQETQY
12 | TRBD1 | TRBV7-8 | ASSPGGGLAGYT
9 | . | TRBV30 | AWNRADEQY
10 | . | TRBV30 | AWNREGTEAF
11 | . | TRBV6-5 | ASSGAGANVLT
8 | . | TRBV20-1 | SAREETQY